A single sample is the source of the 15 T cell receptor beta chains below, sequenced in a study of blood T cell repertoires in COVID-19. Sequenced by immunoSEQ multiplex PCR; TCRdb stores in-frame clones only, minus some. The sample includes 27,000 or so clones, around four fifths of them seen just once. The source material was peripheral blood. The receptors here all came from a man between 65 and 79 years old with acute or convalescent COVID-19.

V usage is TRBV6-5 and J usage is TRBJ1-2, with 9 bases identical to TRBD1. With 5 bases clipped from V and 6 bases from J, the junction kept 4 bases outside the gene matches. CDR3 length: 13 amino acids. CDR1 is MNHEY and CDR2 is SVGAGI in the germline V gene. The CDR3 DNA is TGTGCCAGCAGTCAACAGGGGGCCGATGGCTACACCTTC. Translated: CASSQQGADGYTF.

CDR3 amino acids: CASSSTTDSGNTIYF. CDR3 coding DNA: TGTGCCAGCAGCTCTACGACAGACTCTGGAAACACCATATATTTT. The chain is built from TRBV3-1 (or the pseudogene TRBV3-2) and TRBJ1-3, with a weak D call TRBD1 (5 bases). The CDR3 length is 15 residues. Germline CDR1 and CDR2: LGHDT and YNNKEL (reference sequence). V dropped 5 bases and J dropped 0 bases, with 11 bases sitting between them.

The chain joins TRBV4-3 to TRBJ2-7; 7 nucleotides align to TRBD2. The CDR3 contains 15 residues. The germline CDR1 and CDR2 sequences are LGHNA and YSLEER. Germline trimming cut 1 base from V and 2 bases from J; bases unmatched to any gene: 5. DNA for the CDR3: TGCGCCAGCAGCCAAGTGGCGGGAGTAACCTACGAGCAGTACTTC. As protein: CASSQVAGVTYEQYF.

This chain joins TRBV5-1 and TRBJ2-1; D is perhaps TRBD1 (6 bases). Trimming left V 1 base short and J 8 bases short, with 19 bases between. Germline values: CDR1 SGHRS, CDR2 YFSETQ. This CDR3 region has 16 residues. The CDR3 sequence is CASSLLRRRGPDEQFF. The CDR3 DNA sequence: TGCGCCAGCAGCTTGCTCAGGCGCAGGGGTCCGGATGAGCAGTTCTTC.

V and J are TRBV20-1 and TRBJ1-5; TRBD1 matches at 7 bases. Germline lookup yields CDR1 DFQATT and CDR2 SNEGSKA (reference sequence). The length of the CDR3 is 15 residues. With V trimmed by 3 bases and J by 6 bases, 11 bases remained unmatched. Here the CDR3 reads CSASKEGAWGQPQHF. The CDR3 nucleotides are TGCAGTGCTAGTAAGGAGGGGGCCTGGGGTCAGCCCCAGCATTTT.

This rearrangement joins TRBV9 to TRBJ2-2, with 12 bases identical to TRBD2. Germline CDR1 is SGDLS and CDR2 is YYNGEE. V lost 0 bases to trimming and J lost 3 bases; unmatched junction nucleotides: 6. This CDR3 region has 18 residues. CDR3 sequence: CASSVGASGRDDTGELFF. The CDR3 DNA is TGTGCCAGCAGCGTAGGGGCTAGCGGGAGGGATGACACCGGGGAGCTGTTTTTT.

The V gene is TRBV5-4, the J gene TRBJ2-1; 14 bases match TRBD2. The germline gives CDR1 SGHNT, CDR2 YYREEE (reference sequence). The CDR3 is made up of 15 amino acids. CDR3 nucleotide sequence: TGTGCTTCCGCAGGAGGGACTAGCGGGAGAAATGAGCAGTTCTTC. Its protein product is CASAGGTSGRNEQFF.

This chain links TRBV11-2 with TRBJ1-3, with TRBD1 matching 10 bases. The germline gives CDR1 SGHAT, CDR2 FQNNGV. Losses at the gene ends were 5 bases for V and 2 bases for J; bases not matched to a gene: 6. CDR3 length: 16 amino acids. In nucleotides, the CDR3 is TGTGCCAGCAGCGGGGACAGGGGTGGAACTGGAAACACCATATATTTT. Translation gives CASSGDRGGTGNTIYF.

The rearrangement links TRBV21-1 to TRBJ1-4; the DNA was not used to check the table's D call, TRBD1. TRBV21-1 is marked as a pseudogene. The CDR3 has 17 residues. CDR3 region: CASSKVRQGSTNEKLFF. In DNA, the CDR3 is TGTGCCAGCAGCAAAGTTCGACAGGGTTCTACTAATGAAAAACTGTTTTTT.

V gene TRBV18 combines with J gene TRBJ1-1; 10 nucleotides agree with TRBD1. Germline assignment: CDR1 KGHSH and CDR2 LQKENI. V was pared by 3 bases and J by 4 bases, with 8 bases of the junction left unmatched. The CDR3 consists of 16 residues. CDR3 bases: TGTGCCAGCTCACCGGGACAGGGGAACGGGGGCACTGAAGCTTTCTTT. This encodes CASSPGQGNGGTEAFF. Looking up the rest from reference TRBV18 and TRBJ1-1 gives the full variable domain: NAGVMQNPRHLVRRRGQEARLRCSPMKGHSHVYWYRQLPEEGLKFMVYLQKENIIDESGMPKERFSAEFPKEGPSILRIQQVVRGDSAAYFCASSPGQGNGGTEAFFGQGTRLTVV.

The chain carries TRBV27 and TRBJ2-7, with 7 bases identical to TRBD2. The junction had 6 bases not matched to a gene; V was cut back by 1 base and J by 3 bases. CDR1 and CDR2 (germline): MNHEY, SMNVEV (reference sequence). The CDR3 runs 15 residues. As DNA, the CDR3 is TGTGCCAGCAGTTTATTATTAGCGGGTGGCTACGAGCAGTACTTC. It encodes CASSLLLAGGYEQYF.

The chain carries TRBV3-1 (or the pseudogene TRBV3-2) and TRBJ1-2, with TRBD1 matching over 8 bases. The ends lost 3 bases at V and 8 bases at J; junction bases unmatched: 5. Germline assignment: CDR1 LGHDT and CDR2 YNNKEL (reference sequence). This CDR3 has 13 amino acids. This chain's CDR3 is CASSHQDRGGYTF. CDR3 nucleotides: TGTGCCAGCAGCCACCAAGACAGGGGAGGCTACACCTTC.

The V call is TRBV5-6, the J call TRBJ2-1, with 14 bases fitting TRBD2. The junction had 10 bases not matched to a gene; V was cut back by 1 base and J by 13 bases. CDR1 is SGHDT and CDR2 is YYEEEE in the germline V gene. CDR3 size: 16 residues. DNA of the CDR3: TGTGCCAGCAGCTTGACCGGGACTAGCGGGGGTGTAAGACAGTTCTTC. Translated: CASSLTGTSGGVRQFF.

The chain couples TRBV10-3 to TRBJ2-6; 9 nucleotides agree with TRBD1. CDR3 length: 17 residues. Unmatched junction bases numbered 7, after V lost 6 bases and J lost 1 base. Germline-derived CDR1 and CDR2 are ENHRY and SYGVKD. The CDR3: CAIRTGTGRSGANVLTF. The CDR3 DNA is TGTGCCATCAGAACCGGGACAGGGAGGTCTGGGGCCAACGTCCTGACTTTC.

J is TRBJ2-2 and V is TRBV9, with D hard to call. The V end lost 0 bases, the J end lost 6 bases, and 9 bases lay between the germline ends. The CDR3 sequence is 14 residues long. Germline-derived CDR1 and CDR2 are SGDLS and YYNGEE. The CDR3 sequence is CASSVVAEAGELFF. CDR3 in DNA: TGTGCCAGCAGCGTAGTTGCCGAGGCCGGGGAGCTGTTTTTT.